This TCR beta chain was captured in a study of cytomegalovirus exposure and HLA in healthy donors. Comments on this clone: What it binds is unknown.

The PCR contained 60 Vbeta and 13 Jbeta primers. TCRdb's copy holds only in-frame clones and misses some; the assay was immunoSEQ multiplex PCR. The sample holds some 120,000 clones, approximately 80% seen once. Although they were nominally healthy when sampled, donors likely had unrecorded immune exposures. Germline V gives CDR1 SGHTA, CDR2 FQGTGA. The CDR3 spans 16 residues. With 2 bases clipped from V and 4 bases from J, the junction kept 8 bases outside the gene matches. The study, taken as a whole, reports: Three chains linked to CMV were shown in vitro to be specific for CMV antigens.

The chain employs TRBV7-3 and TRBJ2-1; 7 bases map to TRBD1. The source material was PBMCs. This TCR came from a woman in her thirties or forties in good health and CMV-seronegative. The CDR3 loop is CASSLGNTGAYNEQFF. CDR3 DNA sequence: TGTGCCAGCAGCTTAGGGAACACAGGGGCGTACAATGAGCAGTTCTTC.